This entry lists 24 T cell receptor beta chains sequenced from one sample in a study of CD8 T cells in Susac syndrome. Random hexamers were used to reverse transcribe the RNA input (about 0.5 to 1 ug). TCRdb independently ran MiXCR on the immunoSEQ multiplex PCR reads; one entry per CDR3 protein. The profile shows some 260,000 distinct CDR3 sequences, more than 75% of them singletons. Source material: CD8+ T cells from PBMCs. The receptor set was obtained from a human donor with multiple sclerosis.

The V call is TRBV27, the J call TRBJ2-7, with D perhaps matching TRBD1 or TRBD2 (5 bases each). The CDR3 spans 18 residues. Trimming took off 1 base at V and 4 bases at J, with 23 bases between the two ends. Germline V gene lookup returns CDR1 MNHEY and CDR2 SMNVEV (reference sequence). CDR3 bases: TGTGCCAGCAGTTTATGGGACCGTGAGACACCGAGACCTTACGAGCAGTACTTC. As protein: CASSLWDRETPRPYEQYF.

This clonotype turned up a few times. V and J are TRBV6-1 and TRBJ2-1; 11 bases fit TRBD1. CDR1 and CDR2 from the germline V gene are MNHNS and SASEGT. V gave up 5 bases and J gave up 9 bases; unmatched junction bases: 9. This CDR3 is 15 amino acids long. The CDR3, as DNA: TGTGCCAGCAGTCCCGGGACAGGGGGAACGACTGAGCAGTTCTTC. Protein product: CASSPGTGGTTEQFF.

The CDR3 protein is CASSSPGQGVSYNSPLHF. CDR3 nucleotide sequence: TGTGCCAGCAGTTCCCCGGGACAAGGGGTATCCTATAATTCACCCCTCCACTTT. The V call is TRBV12-3 or TRBV12-4, the J call TRBJ1-6, with D perhaps matching TRBD1 (6 bases). The V end lost 4 bases, the J end lost 1 base, and 17 bases lay between the germline ends. The CDR3 is made up of 18 amino acids.

The V and J genes are TRBV7-9 and TRBJ2-1, with no clear D. CDR1 and CDR2 from the germline V gene are SEHNR and FQNEAQ (reference sequence). Deletions cut 2 bases from V and 5 bases from J, with 16 bases between. This CDR3 region has 16 residues. DNA for the CDR3: TGTGCCAGCAGCTTAAGTTCCTTAAGGCCAGACAATGAGCAGTTCTTC. This codes for CASSLSSLRPDNEQFF.

This clonotype was recorded a few times. The chain carries TRBV29-1 and TRBJ1-1; no clear D. This CDR3 spans 11 amino acids. The V gene lost 6 bases and the J gene lost 5 bases, with 10 bases spanning the gap. Germline CDR1 is SQVTM and CDR2 is ANQGSEA. CDR3 region: CSVKRETEAFF. As DNA, the CDR3 is TGCAGCGTGAAGAGGGAGACTGAAGCTTTCTTT.

Written as DNA, the CDR3 is TGTGCCAGCAGTTACCTCGTAGACCCTAATGAAAAACTGTTTTTT. Translated, it gives CASSYLVDPNEKLFF. The chain recombines TRBV28 with TRBJ1-4; the D is unclear. The germline gives CDR1 MDHEN, CDR2 SYDVKM. The CDR3 is 15 residues long. With 4 bases removed from V and 3 bases from J, the gap between germline ends came to 12 bases.

The chain uses TRBV27 and TRBJ2-2; D is ambiguous. Germline values: CDR1 MNHEY, CDR2 SMNVEV (reference sequence). Between the trimmed V and J ends, which lost 6 bases and 5 bases, there was a span of 16 bases. There are 15 residues in the CDR3. The CDR3 sequence is CASSFATTATGELFF. The CDR3, as DNA: TGTGCCAGCAGCTTTGCCACAACAGCTACCGGGGAGCTGTTTTTT.

The V and J genes are TRBV6-1 and TRBJ1-1, with a weak D call TRBD1 (5 bases). V lost 10 bases and J 2 bases, leaving 26 bases between the germline ends. From germline, CDR1 is MNHNS and CDR2 SASEGT. This CDR3 has 17 amino acids. The CDR3 spells CATVLGTTSRKNTEAFF. The CDR3 nucleotides read TGTGCCACCGTGCTTGGGACTACAAGTCGGAAAAACACTGAAGCTTTCTTT.

This clonotype was counted only a few times. The chain couples TRBV5-6 to TRBJ2-7; TRBD2 matches 10 bases. J lost 2 bases, V lost 0 bases, and 8 bases had no gene match. The V gene's germline CDR1 is SGHDT and CDR2 YYEEEE. CDR3 length: 17 residues. CDR3 loop: CASSLGTSGPSTYEQYF. CDR3 bases: TGTGCCAGCAGCTTGGGGACTAGCGGTCCTTCCACCTACGAGCAGTACTTC.

The chain employs TRBV6-5 and TRBJ2-2; the D is unclear. The CDR3 runs to 14 residues. Per the germline V gene, CDR1 is MNHEY and CDR2 is SVGAGI. Trimming took off 4 bases at V and 7 bases at J, with 13 bases between the two ends. The CDR3 here is CASSFVARGGELFF. The CDR3 nucleotides read TGTGCCAGCAGTTTTGTAGCCCGTGGCGGGGAGCTGTTTTTT.

This clonotype was seen just once. This rearrangement joins TRBV11-1 to TRBJ2-1; 7 positions agree with TRBD2. The CDR3 consists of 21 residues. The V and J ends lost 5 bases and 0 bases, in that order; junction bases with no gene match: 22. Germline V gene sequence: CDR1 SGHAT, CDR2 FQDESV (reference sequence). The CDR3: CASSQKKNGRLPLSSYNEQFF. CDR3 in DNA: TGTGCCAGCAGCCAGAAAAAAAACGGGAGGTTACCCCTGAGCTCCTACAATGAGCAGTTCTTC.

This chain links TRBV7-8 with TRBJ2-7; no clear D. The V and J ends lost 8 bases and 0 bases respectively, with 14 bases between them. Germline lookup yields CDR1 SGHVS and CDR2 FQNEAQ. The CDR3 is 14 residues long. DNA for the CDR3: TGTGCCAGCTTCATCGGGTTTAGCTCCTACGAGCAGTACTTC. Its protein is CASFIGFSSYEQYF.

The rearrangement joins TRBV5-6 to TRBJ1-1; D is perhaps TRBD1 (6 bases). The CDR3 runs 16 residues. Between the trimmed V and J ends, which lost 4 bases and 0 bases, there was a span of 16 bases. The germline V gene has CDR1 SGHDT and CDR2 YYEEEE. DNA of the CDR3: TGTGCCAGCAGCACGGACGGACAGATAATGAACACTGAAGCTTTCTTT. Its translation: CASSTDGQIMNTEAFF.

V and J are TRBV5-6 and TRBJ2-5, with D possibly being TRBD1 or TRBD2 (5 bases each). The V end was cut by 4 bases, the J end by 4 bases, with 20 bases between. Germline V gene sequence: CDR1 SGHDT, CDR2 YYEEEE. There are 16 residues in the CDR3. The CDR3 protein is CASSRDLDWGGETQYF. The CDR3 nucleotides are TGTGCCAGCAGCCGGGACCTGGACTGGGGCGGAGAGACCCAGTACTTC.

The gene calls are TRBV20-1 and TRBJ1-2, with a possible D match to TRBD1 (6 bases). This CDR3 comprises 13 residues. Germline V CDR1 and CDR2: DFQATT, SNEGSKA (reference sequence). Deletions cut 6 bases from V and 8 bases from J, with 19 bases between. The chain's CDR3 is CSAAGVPFRGYTF. The DNA for the CDR3 is TGCAGTGCCGCAGGGGTCCCTTTTCGCGGCTACACCTTC.

The V call is TRBV7-9, the J call TRBJ2-7; a weak D match, TRBD1 (6 bases). The V end was cut by 1 base, the J end by 5 bases, with 15 bases between. This CDR3 comprises 15 residues. CDR1 SEHNR and CDR2 FQNEAQ come from the germline V gene (reference sequence). The CDR3 sequence is CASSLVGTLGNEQYF. The CDR3, as DNA: TGTGCCAGCAGCTTAGTCGGGACACTGGGGAACGAGCAGTACTTC.

The chain combines TRBV12-3 or TRBV12-4 with TRBJ2-3; 9 nucleotides align to TRBD2. V lost 8 bases, J lost 3 bases, and 6 bases stayed unmatched. The CDR3 has 14 residues. The CDR3 DNA reads TGTGCCAGCGGTATAGCGGGGGCAACAGATACGCAGTATTTT. Protein sequence: CASGIAGATDTQYF.

This clonotype was recorded once. The chain joins TRBV27 to TRBJ1-5; possibly TRBD1 for D (6 bases). The CDR3 sequence is 15 residues long. The germline V and J ends were trimmed by 8 bases and 1 base, with 15 bases remaining between them. Germline V gene lookup returns CDR1 MNHEY and CDR2 SMNVEV (reference sequence). The CDR3 sequence: CASRWGGASNQPQHF. CDR3 sequence (DNA): TGTGCCAGCCGGTGGGGGGGCGCAAGCAATCAGCCCCAGCATTTT.

This clonotype was counted a few times. A read error may produce the germline difference seen at one junction end. This sequence joins TRBV7-8 and TRBJ2-5; the D gene is possibly TRBD2 (6 bases). The length of the CDR3 is 18 residues. From germline, CDR1 is SGHVS and CDR2 FQNEAQ. The CDR3 DNA reads TGTGCCAACAGCCCACTTTTGATAGGAGCGGGCTTACAAGAGACCCAGTACTTC. As protein: CANSPLLIGAGLQETQYF.

This chain's CDR3 is CASSQETKINTEAFF. The CDR3 bases are TGTGCCAGCAGCCAAGAAACGAAAATAAACACTGAAGCTTTCTTT. The V and J genes are TRBV4-2 and TRBJ1-1; no reliable D call. The V gene's germline CDR1 is LGHNA and CDR2 YNFKEQ. V lost 0 bases to trimming and J lost 2 bases, with 10 bases between them. CDR3 size: 15 residues.

This chain links TRBV5-1 with TRBJ2-3; 13 bases match TRBD2. This CDR3 region has 17 residues. Germline loops: CDR1 SGHRS, CDR2 YFSETQ. V trimming: 4 bases; J trimming: 6 bases; junction bases outside the gene matches: 11. For the CDR3, the DNA is TGCGCCAGCAGCCGGAGGACTAGCGGGGGACTAACGGATACGCAGTATTTT. Protein product: CASSRRTSGGLTDTQYF.

The chain has TRBV9 and TRBJ2-1; 14 bases fit TRBD2. The CDR3 is made up of 17 amino acids. V lost 0 bases to trimming and J lost 10 bases; unmatched junction nucleotides: 9. CDR1 SGDLS and CDR2 YYNGEE come from the germline V gene. DNA of the CDR3: TGTGCCAGCAGCGTAGCTACGGGACTAGCGGGAGCATACGAGCAGTTCTTC. This gives the protein CASSVATGLAGAYEQFF.

V usage is TRBV6-5 and J usage is TRBJ1-5; D unclear. The germline CDR1 and CDR2 sequences are MNHEY and SVGAGI. V was cut by 1 base and J by 4 bases, with 14 bases left in between. The CDR3 has 16 amino acids. CDR3 in amino acids: CASSYFPRQLNQPQHF. The CDR3 nucleotides read TGTGCCAGCAGTTACTTCCCGCGGCAGTTAAATCAGCCCCAGCATTTT.

This clonotype was counted between two and nine times. The CDR3 region has the DNA TGTGCCAGCAGCTTAGCAGGGCCTGAAGCTTTCTTT. Protein sequence: CASSLAGPEAFF. This chain joins TRBV11-2 and TRBJ1-1; TRBD1 is a possible D gene (5 bases). Germline V lookup: CDR1 SGHAT, CDR2 FQNNGV. The V and J ends lost 1 base and 6 bases respectively, with 6 bases between them. The CDR3 is 12 amino acids.